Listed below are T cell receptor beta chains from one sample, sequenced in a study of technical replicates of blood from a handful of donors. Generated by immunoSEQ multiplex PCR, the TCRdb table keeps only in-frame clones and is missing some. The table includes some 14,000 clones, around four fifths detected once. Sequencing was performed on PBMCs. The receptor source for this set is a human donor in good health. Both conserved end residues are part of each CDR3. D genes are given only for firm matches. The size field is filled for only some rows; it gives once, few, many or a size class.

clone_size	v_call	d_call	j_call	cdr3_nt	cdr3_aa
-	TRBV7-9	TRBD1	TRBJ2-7	TGTGCCAGCAGCTCCCCAGCGACAGGGGCCCCCTACGAGCAGTACTTC	CASSSPATGAPYEQYF
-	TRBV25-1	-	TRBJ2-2	TGTGCCAGCAGTAGCGAGAGCTATACCGGGGAGCTGTTTTTT	CASSSESYTGELFF
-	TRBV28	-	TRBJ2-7	TGTGCCAGCACTACGTCGCAGGGCCCTCTCTACGAGCAGTACTTC	CASTTSQGPLYEQYF
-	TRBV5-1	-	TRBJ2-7	TGCGCCAGCAGCCTGCCCGATCGAGGCTCCTACGAGCAGTACTTC	CASSLPDRGSYEQYF
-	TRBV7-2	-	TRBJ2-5	TGTGCCAGCAGCTTTAGGTGGCTAGCCGAAGAGACCCAGTACTTC	CASSFRWLAEETQYF
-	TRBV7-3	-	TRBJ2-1	TGTGCCAGCAGGGCACTAGAAAAGGGTGAGCAGTTCTTC	CASRALEKGEQFF
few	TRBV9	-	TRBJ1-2	TGTGCCAGCAGCGTAGTTGGGCGGGACGGCTACACCTTC	CASSVVGRDGYTF
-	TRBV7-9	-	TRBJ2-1	TGTGCCAGCCCTAGCGTAGACAATGAGCAGTTCTTC	CASPSVDNEQFF
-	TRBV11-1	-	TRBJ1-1	TGTGCCAGCAGCCCCGAGTTTCGGGGCACTGAAGCTTTCTTT	CASSPEFRGTEAFF
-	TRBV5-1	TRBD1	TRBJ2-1	TGCGCCAGCAGCTTTCAGGGGGCGGACAATGAGCAGTTCTTC	CASSFQGADNEQFF
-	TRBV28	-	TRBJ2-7	TGTGCCAGCAGTCTCGTTAAGGGGCTGAACGAGCAGTACTTC	CASSLVKGLNEQYF
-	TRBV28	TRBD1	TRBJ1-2	TGTGCCAGCGGCAGCTCGGGACAGGGTCACTATGGCTACACCTTC	CASGSSGQGHYGYTF
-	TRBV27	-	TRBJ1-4	TGTGCCAGCAGTTTTATCCCACAGGGCCCGGGTACTGAAAAACTGTTTTTT	CASSFIPQGPGTEKLFF
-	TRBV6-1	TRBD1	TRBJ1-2	TGTGCCAGCGCCCGGGACAGGAACTATGGCTACACCTTC	CASARDRNYGYTF
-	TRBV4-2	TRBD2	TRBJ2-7	TGTGCCAGCAGCCAAGGGTCAGCGGGAACCTCCTACGAGCAGTACTTC	CASSQGSAGTSYEQYF
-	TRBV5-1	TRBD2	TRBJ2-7	TGCGCCAGCAGCTTGGTGTCTGGAGCGGGACTAGCGGGATCCGAGCAGTACTTC	CASSLVSGAGLAGSEQYF
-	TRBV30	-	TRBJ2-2	TGTGCCTGGAGTCGGGAGAGACCCGGGGAGCTGTTTTTT	CAWSRERPGELFF
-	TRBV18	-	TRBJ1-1	TGTGCCAGCTCACGGGCATATCAACAGGGTAGGGATGAAGCTTTCTTT	CASSRAYQQGRDEAFF
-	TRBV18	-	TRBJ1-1	TGTGCCAGCTCACCGGGACAACCCAACACTGAAGCTTTCTTT	CASSPGQPNTEAFF
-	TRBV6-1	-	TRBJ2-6	TGTGCCAGCAGTGATGAGGGCGCTGGGGCCAACGTCCTGACTTTC	CASSDEGAGANVLTF
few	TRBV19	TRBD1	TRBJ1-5	TGTGCCAGTGGGACAGTCAGCAATCAGCCCCAGCATTTT	CASGTVSNQPQHF
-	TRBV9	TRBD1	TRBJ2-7	TGTGCCAGCAGCTACCGGGACAGGGGTTACGAGCAGTACTTC	CASSYRDRGYEQYF
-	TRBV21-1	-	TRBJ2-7	TGTGCCAGCAGCATCCCCTCACTAGCGGTTCCTAGGTACGAGCAGTACTTC	CASSIPSLAVPRYEQYF
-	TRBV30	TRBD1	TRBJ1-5	TGTGCCTGGAGTGTACAAATGGGACAGGGTAATCAGCCCCAGCATTTT	CAWSVQMGQGNQPQHF
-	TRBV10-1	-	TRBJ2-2	TGCGCCAGCCAATCCCAACAGGGTGCCGGGGAGCTGTTTTTT	CASQSQQGAGELFF
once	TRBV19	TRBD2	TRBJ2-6	TGTGCCAGCGGCGGGAGAGAGTACCCCTCCATATCTGGGGCCAACGTCCTGACTTTC	CASGGREYPSISGANVLTF
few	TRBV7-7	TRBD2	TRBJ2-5	TGTGCCAGCAGCTTAGGCGGACTAGCGGGAATTGGCCAAGAGACCCAGTACTTC	CASSLGGLAGIGQETQYF
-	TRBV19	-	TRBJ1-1	TGTGCCAGTAGTATAGGAGGCGGGAGTTGGACTGAAGCTTTCTTT	CASSIGGGSWTEAFF
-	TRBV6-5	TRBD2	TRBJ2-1	TGTGCCAGCAGTTCCCTAGCGGGAGAAGGATATGAGCAGTTCTTC	CASSSLAGEGYEQFF
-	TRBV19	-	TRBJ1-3	TGTGCCAGTAGCCAGACAGTATCTGGAAACACCATATATTTT	CASSQTVSGNTIYF
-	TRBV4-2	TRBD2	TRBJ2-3	TGTGCCAGCAGCCAAGATGGGACTAGCGGGAGTGGGGGTACGCAGTATTTT	CASSQDGTSGSGGTQYF
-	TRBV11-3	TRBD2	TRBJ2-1	TGTGCCAGCAGCCCAGGGACTAGCGGGAGGATTGAGCAGTTCTTC	CASSPGTSGRIEQFF
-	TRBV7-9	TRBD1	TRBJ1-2	TGTGCCAGCAGCACGACAGGGGGCCTCTATGGCTACACCTTC	CASSTTGGLYGYTF
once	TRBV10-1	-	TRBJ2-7	TGCGCCAGCAGTGAGTCTCAGGGGTCCCGCGAGCAGTACTTC	CASSESQGSREQYF
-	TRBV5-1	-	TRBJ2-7	TGCGCCAGCAGCTCGCAGGGTTACGAGCAGTACTTC	CASSSQGYEQYF
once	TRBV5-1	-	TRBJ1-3	TGCGCCAGCAGCTTGAACCAGGCGCACTCTGGAAACACCATATATTTT	CASSLNQAHSGNTIYF
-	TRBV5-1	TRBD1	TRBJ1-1	TGCGCCAGCAGCTTGCTGGGACAGGGGTCACAGGAAGCTTTCTTT	CASSLLGQGSQEAFF
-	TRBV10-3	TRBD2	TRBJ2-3	TGTGCCATAAATAGCGGGAGTCGGACAGATACGCAGTATTTT	CAINSGSRTDTQYF
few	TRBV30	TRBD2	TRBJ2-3	TGTGCCTGGAGTGAGATTAGCGGGAGAACGAATACGCAGTATTTT	CAWSEISGRTNTQYF
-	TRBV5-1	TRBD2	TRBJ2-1	TGCGCCAGCAGCCGGGAACACCTAGCGGGAAATGAGCAGTTCTTC	CASSREHLAGNEQFF
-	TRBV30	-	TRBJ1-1	TGTGCCTGGCGGGGGGTGGGGAACACTGAAGCTTTCTTT	CAWRGVGNTEAFF
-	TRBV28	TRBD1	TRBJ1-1	TGTGCCAGCAGCCCCTCATGGGACAGTGAAGCTTTCTTT	CASSPSWDSEAFF
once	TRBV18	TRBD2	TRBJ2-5	TGTGCCAGCTCACCGACTAGCGGGAGTTATGAGACCCAGTACTTC	CASSPTSGSYETQYF
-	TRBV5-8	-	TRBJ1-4	TGTGCCAGCAGCTTGGTCGGGGGAGGTGAAAAACTGTTTTTT	CASSLVGGGEKLFF
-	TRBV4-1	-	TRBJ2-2	TGCGCCAGCAGCCAAGAACGCGGCGCGCTGTTTTTT	CASSQERGALFF
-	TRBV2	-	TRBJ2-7	TGTGCCAGCAGTGAAACAGGACCCCACGAGCAGTACTTC	CASSETGPHEQYF
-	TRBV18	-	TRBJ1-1	TGTGCCAGCTCACCTATGACACGAAATGAAGCTTTCTTT	CASSPMTRNEAFF
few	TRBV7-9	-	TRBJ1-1	TGTGCCAGCAGCACCCAGGGGCCCACTGAAGCTTTCTTT	CASSTQGPTEAFF
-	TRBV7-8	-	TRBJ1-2	TGTGCCAGCAGTCCCCGGGACTATGGCTACACCTTC	CASSPRDYGYTF
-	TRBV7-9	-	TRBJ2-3	TGTGCCAGCAGCTTGGGAGTGCCTCTCGATTTT	CASSLGVPLDF
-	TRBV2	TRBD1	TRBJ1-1	TGTGCCACAAGACAGGGCATCACTGAAGCTTTCTTT	CATRQGITEAFF
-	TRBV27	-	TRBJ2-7	TGTGCCAGCAGAGTGAAGGCGGGTGGAACCTACGAGCAGTACTTC	CASRVKAGGTYEQYF
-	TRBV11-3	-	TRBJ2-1	TGTGCCAGCAGCAGAGAGCAGGGGCGCCAGTTCTTC	CASSREQGRQFF
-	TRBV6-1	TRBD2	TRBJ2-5	TGTGCCAGCAGTTTAGCGGGAGGAAGTGAGACCCAGTACTTC	CASSLAGGSETQYF
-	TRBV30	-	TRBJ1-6	TGTGCCTGGAGTCAGACAGTGTTTCATTCACCCCTCCACTTT	CAWSQTVFHSPLHF
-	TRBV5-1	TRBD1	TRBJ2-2	TGCGCCAGCAGCGAACAGGGGGCGACGGGCACCGGGGAGCTGTTTTTT	CASSEQGATGTGELFF
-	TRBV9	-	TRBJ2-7	TGTGCCAGCAGCCCACTGGCAGGTCGGCGCCGCGAGCAGTACTTC	CASSPLAGRRREQYF